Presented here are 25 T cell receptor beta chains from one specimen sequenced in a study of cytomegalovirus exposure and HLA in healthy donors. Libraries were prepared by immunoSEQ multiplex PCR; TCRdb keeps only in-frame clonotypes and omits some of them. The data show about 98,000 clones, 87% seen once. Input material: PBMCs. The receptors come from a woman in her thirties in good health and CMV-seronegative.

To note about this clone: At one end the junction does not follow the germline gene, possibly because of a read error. CDR3 residues: CASSPGGGSYNEQFF. For the CDR3, the DNA is TGTGCTAGCAGCCCCGGGGGGGGAAGTTACAATGAGCAGTTCTTC. The chain couples TRBV7-7 to TRBJ2-1; 8 bases map to TRBD2. The V gene's germline CDR1 is SSHAT and CDR2 FNYEAQ (reference sequence). The CDR3 loop spans 15 amino acids.

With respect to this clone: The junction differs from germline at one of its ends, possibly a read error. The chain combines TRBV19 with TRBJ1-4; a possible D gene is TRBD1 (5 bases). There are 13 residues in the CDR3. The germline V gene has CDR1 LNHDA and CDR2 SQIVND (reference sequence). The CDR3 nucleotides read TGTGCCAGTAGTCGAAGGGGCAGGGAAAGACTGTTTTTT. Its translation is CASSRRGRERLFF.

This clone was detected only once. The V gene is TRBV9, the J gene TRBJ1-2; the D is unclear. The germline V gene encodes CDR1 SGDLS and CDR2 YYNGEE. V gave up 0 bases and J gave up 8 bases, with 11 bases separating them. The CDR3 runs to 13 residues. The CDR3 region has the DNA TGTGCCAGCAGCGTAGGAGTAGCCGTAGGCTACACCTTC. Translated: CASSVGVAVGYTF.

CDR3 sequence: CASSSTGSAFF. The CDR3 nucleotides are TGTGCCAGCAGCTCAACAGGGTCGGCTTTCTTT. The V call is TRBV7-2, the J call TRBJ1-1, with D possibly matching TRBD1 (6 bases). Germline V CDR1 and CDR2: SGHTA, FQGNSA. The CDR3 has 11 residues. Trimming took 4 bases from V and 11 from J, leaving 11 bases between them.

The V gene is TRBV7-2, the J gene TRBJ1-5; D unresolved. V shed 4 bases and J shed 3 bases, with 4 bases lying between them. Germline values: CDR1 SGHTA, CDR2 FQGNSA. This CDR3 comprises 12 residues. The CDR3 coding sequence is TGTGCCAGCAGCTCCAACAATCAGCCCCAGCATTTT. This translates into CASSSNNQPQHF.

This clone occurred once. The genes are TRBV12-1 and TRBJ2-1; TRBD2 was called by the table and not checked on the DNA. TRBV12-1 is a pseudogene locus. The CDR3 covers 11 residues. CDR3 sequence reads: CASNWFDEQFF. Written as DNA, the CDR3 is TGTGCCAGCAACTGGTTCGATGAGCAGTTCTTC.

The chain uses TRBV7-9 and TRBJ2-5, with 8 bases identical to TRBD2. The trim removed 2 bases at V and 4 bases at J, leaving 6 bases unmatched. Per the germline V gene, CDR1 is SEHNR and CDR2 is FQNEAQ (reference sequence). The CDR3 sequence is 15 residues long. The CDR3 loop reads CASSLLAGGGETQYF. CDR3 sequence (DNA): TGTGCCAGCAGCTTACTGGCGGGAGGTGGAGAGACCCAGTACTTC.

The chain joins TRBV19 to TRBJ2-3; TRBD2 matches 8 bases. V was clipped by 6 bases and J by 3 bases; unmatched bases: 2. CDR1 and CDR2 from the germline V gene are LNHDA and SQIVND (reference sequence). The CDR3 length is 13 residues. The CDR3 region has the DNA TGTGCCAGTAGCGGGAGGGAAACAGATACGCAGTATTTT. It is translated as CASSGRETDTQYF. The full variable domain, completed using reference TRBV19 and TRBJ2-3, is DGGITQSPKYLFRKEGQNVTLSCEQNLNHDAMYWYRQDPGQGLRLIYYSQIVNDFQKGDIAEGYSVSREKKESFPLTVTSAQKNPTAFYLCASSGRETDTQYFGPGTRLTVL.

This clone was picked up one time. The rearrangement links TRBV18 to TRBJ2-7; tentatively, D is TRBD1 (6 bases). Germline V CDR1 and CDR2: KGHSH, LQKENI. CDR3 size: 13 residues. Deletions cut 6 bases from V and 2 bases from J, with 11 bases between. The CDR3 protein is CASSGGQTYEQYF. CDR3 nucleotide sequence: TGTGCCAGCTCGGGTGGACAGACCTACGAGCAGTACTTC.

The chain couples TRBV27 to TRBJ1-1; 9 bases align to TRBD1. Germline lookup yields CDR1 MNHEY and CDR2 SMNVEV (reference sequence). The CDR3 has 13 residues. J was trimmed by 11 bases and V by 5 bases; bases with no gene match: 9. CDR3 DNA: TGTGCCAGCAGTATAGCCACACAGGGGGCGGCTTTCTTT. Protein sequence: CASSIATQGAAFF.

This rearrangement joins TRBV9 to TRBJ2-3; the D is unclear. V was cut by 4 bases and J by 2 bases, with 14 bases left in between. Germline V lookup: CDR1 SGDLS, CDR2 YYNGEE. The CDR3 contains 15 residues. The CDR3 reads CASSLRGLPTDTQYF. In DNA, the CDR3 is TGTGCCAGCAGCCTACGAGGCCTCCCCACAGATACGCAGTATTTT. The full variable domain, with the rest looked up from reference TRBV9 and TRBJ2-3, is DSGVTQTPKHLITATGQRVTLRCSPRSGDLSVYWYQQSLDQGLQFLIQYYNGEERAKGNILERFSAQQFPDLHSELNLSSLELGDSALYFCASSLRGLPTDTQYFGPGTRLTVL.

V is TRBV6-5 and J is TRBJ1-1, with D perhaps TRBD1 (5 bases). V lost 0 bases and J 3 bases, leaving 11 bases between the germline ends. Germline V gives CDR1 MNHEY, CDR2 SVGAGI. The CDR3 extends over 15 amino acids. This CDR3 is CASSYSIEGDTEAFF. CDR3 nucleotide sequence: TGTGCCAGCAGTTACTCGATCGAAGGGGACACTGAAGCTTTCTTT.

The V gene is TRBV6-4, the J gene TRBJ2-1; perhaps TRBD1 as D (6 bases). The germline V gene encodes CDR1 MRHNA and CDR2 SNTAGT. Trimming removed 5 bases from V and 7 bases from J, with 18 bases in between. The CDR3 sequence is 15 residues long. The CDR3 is CASSTSQGFVNEQFF. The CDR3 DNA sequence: TGTGCCAGCAGTACGTCCCAGGGGTTCGTGAATGAGCAGTTCTTC.

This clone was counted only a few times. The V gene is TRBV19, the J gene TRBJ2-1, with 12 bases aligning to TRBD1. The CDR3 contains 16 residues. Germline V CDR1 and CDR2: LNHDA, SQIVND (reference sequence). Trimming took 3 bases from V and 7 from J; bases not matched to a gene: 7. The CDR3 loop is CASSIFRDRGRNEQFF. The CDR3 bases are TGTGCCAGTAGTATCTTCCGGGACAGGGGGCGGAATGAGCAGTTCTTC.

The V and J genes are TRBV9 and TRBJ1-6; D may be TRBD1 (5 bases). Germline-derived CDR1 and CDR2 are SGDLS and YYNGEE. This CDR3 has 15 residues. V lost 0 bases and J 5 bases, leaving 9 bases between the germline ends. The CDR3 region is CASSVAGEHNSPLHF. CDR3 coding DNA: TGTGCCAGCAGCGTAGCGGGGGAGCATAATTCACCCCTCCACTTT. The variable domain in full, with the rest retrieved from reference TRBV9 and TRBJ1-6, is DSGVTQTPKHLITATGQRVTLRCSPRSGDLSVYWYQQSLDQGLQFLIQYYNGEERAKGNILERFSAQQFPDLHSELNLSSLELGDSALYFCASSVAGEHNSPLHFGNGTRLTVT.

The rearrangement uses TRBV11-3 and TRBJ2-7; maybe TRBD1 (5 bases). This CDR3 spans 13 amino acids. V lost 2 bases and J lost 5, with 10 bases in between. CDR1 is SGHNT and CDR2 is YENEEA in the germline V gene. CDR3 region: CASSLQGRNEQYF. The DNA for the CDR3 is TGTGCCAGCAGCTTACAGGGCAGGAACGAGCAGTACTTC. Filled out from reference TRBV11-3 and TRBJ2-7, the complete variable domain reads EAGVVQSPRYKIIEKKQPVAFWCNPISGHNTLYWYLQNLGQGPELLIRYENEEAVDDSQLPKDRFSAERLKGVDSTLKIQPAELGDSAVYLCASSLQGRNEQYFGPGTRLTVT.

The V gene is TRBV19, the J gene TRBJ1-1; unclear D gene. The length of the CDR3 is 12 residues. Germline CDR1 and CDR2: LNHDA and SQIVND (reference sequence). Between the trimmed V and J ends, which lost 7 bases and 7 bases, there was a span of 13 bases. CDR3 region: CASISLGDEAFF. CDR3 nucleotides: TGTGCCAGTATCTCCCTCGGGGATGAAGCTTTCTTT.

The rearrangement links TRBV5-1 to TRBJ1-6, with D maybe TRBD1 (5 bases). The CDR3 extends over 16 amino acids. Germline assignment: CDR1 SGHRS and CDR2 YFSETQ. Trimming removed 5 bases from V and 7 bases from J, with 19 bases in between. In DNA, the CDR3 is TGCGCCAGCAGTACGGGACTCGCCCTAGGGAATTCACCCCTCCACTTT. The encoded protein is CASSTGLALGNSPLHF. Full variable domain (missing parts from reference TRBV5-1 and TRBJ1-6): KAGVTQTPRYLIKTRGQQVTLSCSPISGHRSVSWYQQTPGQGLQFLFEYFSETQRNKGNFPGRFSGRQFSNSRSEMNVSTLELGDSALYLCASSTGLALGNSPLHFGNGTRLTVT.

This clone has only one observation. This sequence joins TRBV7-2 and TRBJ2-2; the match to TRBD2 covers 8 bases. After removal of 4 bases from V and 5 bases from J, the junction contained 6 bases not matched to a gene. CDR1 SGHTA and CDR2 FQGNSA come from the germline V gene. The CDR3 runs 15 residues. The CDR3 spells CASSSDGRVTGELFF. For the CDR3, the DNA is TGTGCCAGCAGCTCGGACGGGAGGGTAACCGGGGAGCTGTTTTTT.

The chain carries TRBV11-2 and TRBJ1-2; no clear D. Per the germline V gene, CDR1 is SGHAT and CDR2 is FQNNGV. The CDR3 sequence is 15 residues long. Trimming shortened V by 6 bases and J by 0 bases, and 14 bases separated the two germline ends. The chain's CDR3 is CASSSGVAANYGYTF. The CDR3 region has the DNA TGTGCCAGCAGTTCGGGAGTAGCTGCTAACTATGGCTACACCTTC. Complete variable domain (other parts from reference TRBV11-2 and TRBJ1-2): EAGVAQSPRYKIIEKRQSVAFWCNPISGHATLYWYQQILGQGPKLLIQFQNNGVVDDSQLPKDRFSAERLKGVDSTLKIQPAKLEDSAVYLCASSSGVAANYGYTFGSGTRLTVV.

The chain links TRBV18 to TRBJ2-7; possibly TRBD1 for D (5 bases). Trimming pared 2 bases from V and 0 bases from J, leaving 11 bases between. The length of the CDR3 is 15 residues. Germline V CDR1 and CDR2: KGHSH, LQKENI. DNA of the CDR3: TGTGCCAGCTCACCAATTTCCGACAGCTCCTACGAGCAGTACTTC. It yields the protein CASSPISDSSYEQYF.

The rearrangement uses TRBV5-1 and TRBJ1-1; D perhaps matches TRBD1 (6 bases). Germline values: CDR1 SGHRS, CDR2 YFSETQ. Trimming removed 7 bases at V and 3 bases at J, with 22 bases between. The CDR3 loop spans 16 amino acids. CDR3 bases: TGCGCCAGCCGACCACCCGGGGGCGGGGGGTACACTGAAGCTTTCTTT. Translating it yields CASRPPGGGGYTEAFF.

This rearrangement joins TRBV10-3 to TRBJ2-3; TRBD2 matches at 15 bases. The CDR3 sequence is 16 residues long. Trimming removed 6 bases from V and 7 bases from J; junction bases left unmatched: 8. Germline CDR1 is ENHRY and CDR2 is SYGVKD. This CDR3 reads CAIRRGTSGGIYTQYF. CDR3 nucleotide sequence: TGTGCCATCAGGAGAGGGACTAGCGGGGGGATATATACGCAGTATTTT.

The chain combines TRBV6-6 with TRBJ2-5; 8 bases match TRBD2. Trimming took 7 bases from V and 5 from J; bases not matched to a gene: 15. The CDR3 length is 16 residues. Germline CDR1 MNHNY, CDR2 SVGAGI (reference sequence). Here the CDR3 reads CASTSTQGLVWETQYF. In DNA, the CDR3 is TGTGCCAGCACCTCGACCCAGGGACTAGTCTGGGAGACCCAGTACTTC.

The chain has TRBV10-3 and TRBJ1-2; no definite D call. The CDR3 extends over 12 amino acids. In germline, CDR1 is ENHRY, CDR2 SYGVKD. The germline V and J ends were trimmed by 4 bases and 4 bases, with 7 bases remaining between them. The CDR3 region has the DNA TGTGCCATCAGTGCCGAGTCCTATGGCTACACCTTC. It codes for CAISAESYGYTF.